This T cell receptor (beta chain) was captured in a study of T cells in Graves' hyperthyroidism and ophthalmopathy. Turning to the study itself: Peripheral blood sampling occurred at initial diagnosis, before any treatment.

This clonotype was counted ten times or more. Its antigen is unidentified. CDR1 and CDR2 (germline): SGHAT, FQNNGV. Trimming took 8 bases from V and 6 from J; bases not matched to a gene: 6. The CDR3 sequence is 12 residues long. Uncontrolled infection, other autoimmune disease, pregnancy or lactation excluded patients. Study outcomes and limitations: The model's output predicted ophthalmopathy at a median of approximately 6.5 months prior to onset.

It was RNA transcripts that yielded the amplified TCR beta CDR3 regions. The HTBI set primed first-round TCR CDR3 RT-PCR. TCRdb re-analysed the multiplex PCR reads in MiXCR, keeping a single row per CDR3 protein. This table holds about 270,000 distinct CDR3 sequences, about 20% found once. Material for sequencing was blood. The chain uses TRBV11-2 and TRBJ2-7; 8 bases align to TRBD1. This clonotype was obtained from a man between 25 and 39 years old with Graves' ophthalmopathy. The CDR3 sequence: CASQQGQVEQYF. The DNA for the CDR3 is TGTGCCAGCCAACAGGGACAGGTCGAGCAGTACTTC.